This is a list of T cell receptor beta chains from one sample in a study of T cells in Graves' hyperthyroidism and ophthalmopathy. TCRdb processed the multiplex PCR reads anew with MiXCR; each CDR3 protein has one entry. This sample has over 300,000 distinct CDR3 sequences; approximately 15% occur once, and the top ten carry around 10%. The sequenced sample consisted of blood. These receptors came from a woman aged 55 to 70 with Graves' hyperthyroidism. Both conserved end residues are part of each CDR3. Fields, in order: D gene, V gene, J gene, clone size, CDR3 length, CDR3 protein, CDR3 DNA. D genes are given only for firm matches. Only some rows state a clone size, as once, few, many or a class for expanded clones.

d_call: .
v_call: TRBV14
j_call: TRBJ2-7
clone_size: .
cdr3_length: 16
cdr3_aa: CASSQDSLAGSYEQYF
cdr3_nt: TGTGCCAGCAGCCAAGATTCGCTGGCGGGTTCCTACGAGCAGTACTTC

d_call: TRBD2
v_call: TRBV11-2
j_call: TRBJ2-1
clone_size: .
cdr3_length: 15
cdr3_aa: CASSLESSGMVEQFF
cdr3_nt: TGTGCCAGCAGCTTAGAAAGTAGCGGGATGGTTGAGCAGTTCTTC

d_call: .
v_call: TRBV5-1
j_call: TRBJ2-7
clone_size: many
cdr3_length: 16
cdr3_aa: CASTPGAGALSYEQYF
cdr3_nt: TGCGCCAGCACCCCCGGGGCAGGGGCCCTCTCCTACGAGCAGTACTTC

d_call: .
v_call: TRBV28
j_call: TRBJ1-6
clone_size: many
cdr3_length: 14
cdr3_aa: CASTLNPTGSPLHF
cdr3_nt: TGTGCCAGCACCCTTAACCCGACAGGATCACCCCTCCACTTT

d_call: TRBD1
v_call: TRBV11-2
j_call: TRBJ2-3
clone_size: many
cdr3_length: 14
cdr3_aa: CASSPGQSRDTQYF
cdr3_nt: TGTGCCAGCAGCCCGGGACAGTCCCGGGATACGCAGTATTTT

d_call: TRBD2
v_call: TRBV3-1
j_call: TRBJ2-1
clone_size: .
cdr3_length: 14
cdr3_aa: CASSLLAYYNEQFF
cdr3_nt: TGTGCCAGCAGCCTACTAGCGTACTACAATGAGCAGTTCTTC

d_call: .
v_call: TRBV14
j_call: TRBJ2-3
clone_size: .
cdr3_length: 15
cdr3_aa: CASSQVRGTTDTQYF
cdr3_nt: TGTGCCAGCAGCCAAGTCCGCGGGACCACAGATACGCAGTATTTT

d_call: TRBD2
v_call: TRBV2
j_call: TRBJ2-2
clone_size: .
cdr3_length: 17
cdr3_aa: CASSVRLAGRNTGELFF
cdr3_nt: TGTGCCAGCAGTGTCCGACTAGCGGGAAGGAACACCGGGGAGCTGTTTTTT

d_call: .
v_call: TRBV29-1
j_call: TRBJ2-7
clone_size: many
cdr3_length: 13
cdr3_aa: CSVGTGHPYEQYF
cdr3_nt: TGCAGCGTTGGTACAGGTCACCCCTACGAGCAGTACTTC

d_call: .
v_call: TRBV7-3
j_call: TRBJ2-1
clone_size: many
cdr3_length: 15
cdr3_aa: CASSISKAGADEQFF
cdr3_nt: TGTGCCAGCAGCATTAGCAAGGCGGGGGCGGATGAGCAGTTCTTC

d_call: .
v_call: TRBV7-2
j_call: TRBJ2-2
clone_size: few
cdr3_length: 16
cdr3_aa: CASSSYLDTNTGELFF
cdr3_nt: TGTGCCAGCAGCTCCTACCTCGACACCAACACCGGGGAGCTGTTTTTT

d_call: .
v_call: TRBV7-9
j_call: TRBJ2-4
clone_size: many
cdr3_length: 14
cdr3_aa: CASSLVGAKNIQYF
cdr3_nt: TGTGCCAGCAGCTTAGTCGGAGCCAAAAACATTCAGTACTTC

d_call: .
v_call: TRBV28
j_call: TRBJ2-3
clone_size: few
cdr3_length: 14
cdr3_aa: CASSQGASTDTQYF
cdr3_nt: TGTGCCAGCTCCCAGGGAGCGAGCACAGATACGCAGTATTTT

d_call: TRBD2
v_call: TRBV5-6
j_call: TRBJ2-7
clone_size: many
cdr3_length: 18
cdr3_aa: CASSWAVGASGSRPEQYF
cdr3_nt: TGTGCCAGCAGCTGGGCCGTGGGGGCGAGCGGGAGTCGCCCCGAGCAGTACTTC

d_call: .
v_call: TRBV10-3
j_call: TRBJ1-6
clone_size: .
cdr3_length: 15
cdr3_aa: CAISEVAGNNSPLHF
cdr3_nt: TGTGCCATCAGTGAGGTGGCAGGGAATAATTCACCCCTCCACTTT

d_call: .
v_call: TRBV18
j_call: TRBJ2-1
clone_size: many
cdr3_length: 12
cdr3_aa: CASSPPSGEQFF
cdr3_nt: TGTGCCAGCTCACCCCCTTCAGGAGAGCAGTTCTTC

d_call: .
v_call: TRBV4-1
j_call: TRBJ2-2
clone_size: few
cdr3_length: 15
cdr3_aa: CASSQRRVESGELFF
cdr3_nt: TGCGCCAGCAGCCAGCGCAGGGTGGAATCCGGGGAGCTGTTTTTT

d_call: .
v_call: TRBV29-1
j_call: TRBJ2-7
clone_size: few
cdr3_length: 19
cdr3_aa: CSGRGGDPGQGWKGNEQYF
cdr3_nt: TGCAGCGGGCGGGGGGGAGATCCGGGACAGGGATGGAAGGGTAACGAGCAGTACTTC

d_call: .
v_call: TRBV20-1
j_call: TRBJ2-2
clone_size: .
cdr3_length: 15
cdr3_aa: CSARDPGEHTGELFF
cdr3_nt: TGCAGTGCTAGAGATCCGGGGGAACACACCGGGGAGCTGTTTTTT

d_call: .
v_call: TRBV28
j_call: TRBJ2-1
clone_size: few
cdr3_length: 15
cdr3_aa: CASSPATGTYNEQFF
cdr3_nt: TGTGCCAGCAGTCCAGCTACTGGCACCTACAATGAGCAGTTCTTC

d_call: .
v_call: TRBV13
j_call: TRBJ2-7
clone_size: many
cdr3_length: 15
cdr3_aa: CASSQEGLVRSEQYF
cdr3_nt: TGTGCCAGCAGCCAAGAAGGCCTAGTACGGAGTGAGCAGTACTTC

d_call: TRBD2
v_call: TRBV19
j_call: TRBJ2-2
clone_size: many
cdr3_length: 18
cdr3_aa: CASSMGRASGGNTGELFF
cdr3_nt: TGTGCCAGTAGTATGGGACGGGCTAGCGGGGGAAACACCGGGGAGCTGTTTTTT

d_call: .
v_call: TRBV28
j_call: TRBJ1-1
clone_size: .
cdr3_length: 14
cdr3_aa: CASTPQAGLPEAFF
cdr3_nt: TGTGCCAGCACCCCGCAGGCAGGCCTGCCTGAAGCTTTCTTT

d_call: .
v_call: TRBV6-1
j_call: TRBJ1-2
clone_size: .
cdr3_length: 14
cdr3_aa: CASSPGSPSYGYTF
cdr3_nt: TGTGCCAGCAGTCCAGGGTCTCCTAGCTATGGCTACACCTTC

d_call: TRBD1
v_call: TRBV4-1
j_call: TRBJ1-4
clone_size: .
cdr3_length: 17
cdr3_aa: CASSLTTGQGRGEKLFF
cdr3_nt: TGCGCCAGCAGCCTTACGACCGGACAGGGGCGGGGTGAAAAACTGTTTTTT

d_call: TRBD1
v_call: TRBV10-3
j_call: TRBJ2-5
clone_size: few
cdr3_length: 12
cdr3_aa: CAPRQGSETQYF
cdr3_nt: TGTGCCCCAAGACAGGGATCAGAGACCCAGTACTTC

d_call: .
v_call: TRBV14
j_call: TRBJ2-7
clone_size: .
cdr3_length: 13
cdr3_aa: CASSQEQRGEQYF
cdr3_nt: TGTGCCAGCAGCCAAGAACAAAGAGGGGAGCAGTACTTC

d_call: TRBD2
v_call: TRBV4-1
j_call: TRBJ2-7
clone_size: many
cdr3_length: 16
cdr3_aa: CASSQVDGEGGDEQYF
cdr3_nt: TGCGCCAGCAGCCAAGTAGACGGGGAGGGTGGAGACGAGCAGTACTTC

d_call: TRBD2
v_call: TRBV28
j_call: TRBJ2-1
clone_size: .
cdr3_length: 14
cdr3_aa: CASSRLAKGNEQFF
cdr3_nt: TGTGCCAGCAGTAGACTAGCTAAGGGAAATGAGCAGTTCTTC

d_call: .
v_call: TRBV12-3/TRBV12-4
j_call: TRBJ1-2
clone_size: many
cdr3_length: 14
cdr3_aa: CASSFSGSNYGYTF
cdr3_nt: TGTGCCAGCAGTTTTTCAGGCTCTAACTATGGCTACACCTTC

d_call: .
v_call: TRBV18
j_call: TRBJ2-3
clone_size: many
cdr3_length: 14
cdr3_aa: CASSPLRGQDTQYF
cdr3_nt: TGTGCCAGCTCACCACTACGGGGGCAAGATACGCAGTATTTT

d_call: .
v_call: TRBV5-1
j_call: TRBJ2-1
clone_size: many
cdr3_length: 14
cdr3_aa: CASSLFSSYNEQFF
cdr3_nt: TGCGCCAGCAGCTTGTTTTCCTCCTACAATGAGCAGTTCTTC

d_call: .
v_call: TRBV9
j_call: TRBJ2-1
clone_size: few
cdr3_length: 15
cdr3_aa: CASSARESSYNEQFF
cdr3_nt: TGTGCCAGCAGCGCCCGGGAGAGCTCCTACAATGAGCAGTTCTTC

d_call: TRBD2
v_call: TRBV30
j_call: TRBJ2-5
clone_size: many
cdr3_length: 14
cdr3_aa: CAWSLWEGLETQYF
cdr3_nt: TGTGCCTGGAGTTTGTGGGAGGGCCTAGAGACCCAGTACTTC

d_call: .
v_call: TRBV12-3/TRBV12-4
j_call: TRBJ1-5
clone_size: many
cdr3_length: 16
cdr3_aa: CASSLDGHYSNQPQHF
cdr3_nt: TGTGCCAGCAGTTTAGACGGTCACTATAGCAATCAGCCCCAGCATTTT

d_call: .
v_call: TRBV7-8
j_call: TRBJ2-1
clone_size: .
cdr3_length: 12
cdr3_aa: CASSLARHEQFF
cdr3_nt: TGTGCCAGCAGCTTAGCCCGTCATGAGCAGTTCTTC

d_call: .
v_call: TRBV4-1
j_call: TRBJ2-1
clone_size: .
cdr3_length: 14
cdr3_aa: CASSQALAYNEQFF
cdr3_nt: TGCGCCAGCAGCCAAGCACTAGCCTACAATGAGCAGTTCTTC

d_call: .
v_call: TRBV6-1
j_call: TRBJ2-7
clone_size: .
cdr3_length: 12
cdr3_aa: CASIRTAYEQYF
cdr3_nt: TGTGCCAGCATCAGGACGGCGTACGAGCAGTACTTC

d_call: TRBD1
v_call: TRBV6-2/TRBV6-3
j_call: TRBJ1-5
clone_size: .
cdr3_length: 15
cdr3_aa: CASSRDRGENQPQHF
cdr3_nt: TGTGCCAGCAGTCGGGACAGGGGGGAAAATCAGCCCCAGCATTTT

d_call: TRBD2
v_call: TRBV20-1
j_call: TRBJ2-7
clone_size: many
cdr3_length: 14
cdr3_aa: CSASSSGSPYEQYF
cdr3_nt: TGCAGTGCTAGTAGTAGCGGGAGCCCCTACGAGCAGTACTTC

d_call: TRBD2
v_call: TRBV7-2
j_call: TRBJ2-1
clone_size: many
cdr3_length: 15
cdr3_aa: CASSQGLAGASEQFF
cdr3_nt: TGTGCCAGCAGCCAGGGACTAGCGGGAGCATCTGAGCAGTTCTTC

d_call: .
v_call: TRBV5-8
j_call: TRBJ2-7
clone_size: many
cdr3_length: 14
cdr3_aa: CASSLEAGDGEQYF
cdr3_nt: TGTGCCAGCAGCTTGGAAGCAGGGGATGGAGAGCAGTACTTC

d_call: TRBD2
v_call: TRBV3-1
j_call: TRBJ2-3
clone_size: many
cdr3_length: 17
cdr3_aa: CASSQSWGRAGTDTQYF
cdr3_nt: TGTGCCAGCAGCCAATCCTGGGGGAGGGCCGGCACAGATACGCAGTATTTT

d_call: TRBD2
v_call: TRBV11-3
j_call: TRBJ2-1
clone_size: many
cdr3_length: 16
cdr3_aa: CASREESRGGRNEQFF
cdr3_nt: TGTGCCAGCAGAGAAGAATCGAGGGGCGGGAGGAATGAGCAGTTCTTC

d_call: TRBD1
v_call: TRBV15
j_call: TRBJ2-7
clone_size: .
cdr3_length: 14
cdr3_aa: CATSRDRGLYEQYF
cdr3_nt: TGTGCCACCAGCCGGGACAGGGGGTTGTACGAGCAGTACTTC